This T cell receptor beta chain was recovered during a study of T cell changes during pregnancy in multiple sclerosis. This CDR3 is 18 amino acids long. Between the trimmed V and J ends, which lost 0 bases and 4 bases, there was a span of 21 bases. Per the germline V gene, CDR1 is GTSNPN and CDR2 is SVGIG (reference sequence). Some clones are missing from TCRdb's copy, which holds only in-frame ones; the method was immunoSEQ multiplex PCR. The sample lists under 110,000 clones; around 92% were seen once. This TCR was recovered from a female donor with multiple sclerosis, enrolled in a pregnancy study. The source was peripheral blood, collected after pregnancy. V and J are TRBV30 and TRBJ1-4, with D tentatively TRBD1 (6 bases). In DNA, the CDR3 is TGTGCCTGGAGTGTACCTCTCGTGTGGAGGACAGTTAATGAAAAACTGTTTTTT. It is translated as CAWSVPLVWRTVNEKLFF.